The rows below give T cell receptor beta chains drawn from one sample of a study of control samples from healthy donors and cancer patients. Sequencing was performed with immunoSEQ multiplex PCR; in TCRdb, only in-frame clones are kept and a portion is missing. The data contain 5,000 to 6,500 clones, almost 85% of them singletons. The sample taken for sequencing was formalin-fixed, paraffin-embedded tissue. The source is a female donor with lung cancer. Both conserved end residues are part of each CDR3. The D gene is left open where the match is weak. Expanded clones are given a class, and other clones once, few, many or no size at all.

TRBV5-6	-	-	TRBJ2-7	TGTGCCAGCAGCTTTATCCCTAGCGGCCAGGGGGAGCAGTACTTC	CASSFIPSGQGEQYF
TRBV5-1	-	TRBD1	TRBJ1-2	TGCGCCAGCAGCGTCGGAGACAGGGAGAACTATGGCTACACCTTC	CASSVGDRENYGYTF
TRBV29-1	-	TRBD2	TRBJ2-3	TGCAGCGAAGCTAGCGGGTTAAGCACAGATACGCAGTATTTT	CSEASGLSTDTQYF
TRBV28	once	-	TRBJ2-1	TGTGCCAGCAGTTTCCATGAGCAGTTCTTC	CASSFHEQFF
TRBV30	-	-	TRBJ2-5	TGTGCCTGGAGTGTCCAGTACCAAGAGACCCAGTACTTC	CAWSVQYQETQYF
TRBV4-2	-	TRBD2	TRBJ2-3	TGTGCCAGCAGCCAAGTGGCGGGAGGGCCAGCCGGTACGCAGTATTTT	CASSQVAGGPAGTQYF
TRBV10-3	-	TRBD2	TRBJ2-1	TGTGCCATCAGTTTAACTAGCGGGGGGAACAATGAGCAGTTCTTC	CAISLTSGGNNEQFF
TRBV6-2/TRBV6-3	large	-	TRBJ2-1	TGTGCCAGCAGTTACGCAGCAACTAGTAGCCATGAGCAGTTCTTC	CASSYAATSSHEQFF
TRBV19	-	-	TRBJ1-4	TGTGCCACCGGACACGGGCGGGAGAGTGAAAAACTGTTTTTT	CATGHGRESEKLFF
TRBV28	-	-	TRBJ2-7	TGTGCCAGCACTTCCCATGGCCCAGGGTCCTACGAGCAGTACTTT	CASTSHGPGSYEQYF
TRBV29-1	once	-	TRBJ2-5	TGCAGCGTTGAGGAGACAGGGAGGGGGACCCAGTACTTC	CSVEETGRGTQYF
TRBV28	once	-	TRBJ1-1	TGTGCCAGCAGTACCCGGGGACACACTGAAGCTTTCTTT	CASSTRGHTEAFF
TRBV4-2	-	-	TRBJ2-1	TGTGCCAGCAGGCTCGGCCCGCGAGGGCAGTTCTTC	CASRLGPRGQFF
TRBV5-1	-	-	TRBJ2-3	TGCGCCAGCAGGGGAGGAGATACGCAGTATTTT	CASRGGDTQYF
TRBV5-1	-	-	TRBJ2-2	TGCGCCAGCAGCCCGTCACCGACAGGGGAGGGCACCGGGGAGCTGTTTTTT	CASSPSPTGEGTGELFF
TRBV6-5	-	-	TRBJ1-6	TGTGCCAGCAGTTACCTTAACAATTCACCCCTCCACTTT	CASSYLNNSPLHF
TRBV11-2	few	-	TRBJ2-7	TGTGCCAGCAGCTTCGGACAGCCGCAGGACGAGCAGTACTTC	CASSFGQPQDEQYF
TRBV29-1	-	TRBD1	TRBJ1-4	TGCAGCGTGTTAGGGACAGAGCATGAAAAACTGTTTTTT	CSVLGTEHEKLFF
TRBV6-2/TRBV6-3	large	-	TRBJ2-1	TGTGCCAGCAGTTACGACGAAGTCTATGAGCAGTTCTTC	CASSYDEVYEQFF
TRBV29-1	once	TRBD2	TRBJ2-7	TGCAGCGTTGGAGGAGCGGGACCCTCGGCCTACGAGCAGTACTTC	CSVGGAGPSAYEQYF
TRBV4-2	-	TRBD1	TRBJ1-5	TGTGCCAGCAGCCAAGACAGGGGGCAAAGAGGGCAGCCCCAGCATTTT	CASSQDRGQRGQPQHF
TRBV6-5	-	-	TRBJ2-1	TGTGCCAGCAGAACGGATCTTCTTCGGAATGAGCAGTTCTTC	CASRTDLLRNEQFF
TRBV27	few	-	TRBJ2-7	TGTGCCAGCAGTTTGTCCCAGGGTGGCGAGCAGTACTTC	CASSLSQGGEQYF
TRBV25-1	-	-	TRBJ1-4	TGTGCCAGCAGTCTATCCGAAAAACTGTTTTTT	CASSLSEKLFF
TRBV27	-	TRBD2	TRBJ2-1	TGTGCCAGCCTCCCAATTAGCGGGACCTACAATGAGCAGTTCTTC	CASLPISGTYNEQFF
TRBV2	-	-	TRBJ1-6	TGTGCCAGCAGTGTTTTAGGGCATAATTCACCCCTCCACTTT	CASSVLGHNSPLHF
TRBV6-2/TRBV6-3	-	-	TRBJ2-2	TGTGCCAGCAGTTACAGGGGCCCTTTCACCGGGGAGCTGTTTTTT	CASSYRGPFTGELFF
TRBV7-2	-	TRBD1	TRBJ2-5	TGTGCCAGCAGCATGACAGGGAGAGAGACCCAGTACTTC	CASSMTGRETQYF
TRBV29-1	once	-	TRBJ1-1	TGCAGCGTTCGGGAGGGGAACACTGAAGCTTTCTTT	CSVREGNTEAFF
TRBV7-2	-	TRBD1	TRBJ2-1	TGTGCCAGCAGACCCAGTATCATGACAGGGGGCGAGCAGTTCTTC	CASRPSIMTGGEQFF
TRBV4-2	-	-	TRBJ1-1	TGTGCCAGCAGCCACCTGACGGGGAACACTGAAGCTTTCTTT	CASSHLTGNTEAFF
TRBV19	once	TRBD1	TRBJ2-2	TGTGCCAGCACAACCAGGGGGCGGGGCACCGGGGAGCTGTTTTTT	CASTTRGRGTGELFF
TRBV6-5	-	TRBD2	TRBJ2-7	TGTACCAGCACCACGACTAGCGGGAGGGAGCAGTACTTC	CTSTTTSGREQYF
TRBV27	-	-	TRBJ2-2	TGTGCCAGCAGTTTACAGGGGAGGACCGGGGAGCTGTTTTTT	CASSLQGRTGELFF
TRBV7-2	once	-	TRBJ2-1	TGTGCCAGCAACAAAGACGGTTACAATGAGCAGTTCTTC	CASNKDGYNEQFF
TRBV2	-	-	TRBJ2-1	TGTGCCAGCAGCATCTCGGGGTGGAATGAGCAGTTCTTC	CASSISGWNEQFF
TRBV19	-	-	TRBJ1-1	TGTGCCAGTCGTAGACAGCAGAACACTGAAGCTTTCTTT	CASRRQQNTEAFF
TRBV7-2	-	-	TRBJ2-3	TGTGCCAGCAGCCCCCCGTCGGGCGGAAGCACAGATACGCAGTATTTT	CASSPPSGGSTDTQYF
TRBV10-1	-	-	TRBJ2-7	TGCGCCAGCAGTGAGCATAGGGAGTCTAAGCAGTACTTC	CASSEHRESKQYF
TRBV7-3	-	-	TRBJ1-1	TGTGCCAGCAGCTCGGACACCTTCACTGAAGCTTTCTTT	CASSSDTFTEAFF
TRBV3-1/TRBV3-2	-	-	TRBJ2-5	TGTGCCAGCAGCCAAGAACCCAGGGGTTCTCAAGAGACCCAGTACTTC	CASSQEPRGSQETQYF
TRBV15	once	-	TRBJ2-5	TGTGCCACCAGCAGAGGTAGTCAGGGGGAGACCCAGTACTTC	CATSRGSQGETQYF
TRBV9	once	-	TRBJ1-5	TGTGCCAGCAGCGTAGGAGGGTATCAGCCCCAGCATTTT	CASSVGGYQPQHF
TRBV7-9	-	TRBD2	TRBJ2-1	TGTGCCAGCAGCGGACTAGCGGCTGAGCAGTTCTTC	CASSGLAAEQFF
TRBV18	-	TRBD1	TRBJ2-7	TGTGCCAGCTCACCCGGGACAGGGACCCTCGAGCAGTACTTC	CASSPGTGTLEQYF
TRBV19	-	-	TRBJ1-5	TGTGCCAGTAGTATCGTGGGGGGATCGGATCAGCCCCAGCATTTT	CASSIVGGSDQPQHF
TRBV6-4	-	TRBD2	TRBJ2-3	TGTGCCAGCAGTGACACGGGACTAGCGGGAGTAGATACGCAGTATTTT	CASSDTGLAGVDTQYF
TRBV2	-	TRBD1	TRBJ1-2	TGTGCCAGCAGGGAGGGGGCTGATGGCTACACCTTC	CASREGADGYTF
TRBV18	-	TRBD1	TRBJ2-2	TGTGCCAGCTCACCACCAGGGGGCCTAAACACCGGGGAGCTGTTTTTT	CASSPPGGLNTGELFF
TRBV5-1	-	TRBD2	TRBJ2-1	TGCGCCAGCAGCCCACAAGCGGGAGTTACCTACAATGAGCAGTTCTTC	CASSPQAGVTYNEQFF
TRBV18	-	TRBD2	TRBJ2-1	TGTGCCAGCTCACCCTCTGGGACGGGAGGGCATCATGAGCAGTTCTTC	CASSPSGTGGHHEQFF
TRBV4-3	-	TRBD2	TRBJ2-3	TGCGCCAGCAGCCAAGGGAGACTAGCGGGAGGGCCGGGAGATACGCAGTATTTT	CASSQGRLAGGPGDTQYF